The TCR beta chain under discussion was sequenced for a study of molecular identifiers for immune sequencing clone quantification. TCRdb analysed the PCR reads with MiXCR anew, one entry per CDR3 protein. This table holds hundreds of thousands of distinct CDR3 sequences, 25% found once. This clonotype has more than one count but fewer than ten. CDR1 SNHLY and CDR2 FYNNEI come from the germline V gene. V lost 4 bases to trimming and J lost 2 bases, with 3 bases between them. CDR3 length: 13 amino acids. The specimen was naive CD8+ T cells from blood, with Jurkat cell RNA spiked in. As to subset: FACS-sorted CD8+CD4-CCR7+CD45RA+ naive T cells. The sequence was collected from a human donor in good health. Some libraries in this study had Jurkat cell RNA spiked in. The rearrangement uses TRBV2 and TRBJ1-6; the D is unclear. DNA of the CDR3: TGTGCCAGCAGTGGAGCCTATAATTCACCCCTCCACTTT. The encoded protein is CASSGAYNSPLHF.